Following are 23 T cell receptor beta chains from one sample sequenced in a study of T-cell reconstitution after alpha-beta-depleted transplantation in children. TCRbeta library preparation incorporated unique molecular identifiers. TCRdb recomputed calls from the PCR reads with MiXCR, one row per CDR3 protein. The table shows some 490,000 distinct CDR3 sequences, with approximately 12% occurring only once. Material: PBMCs from the stem cell graft donor, obtained from the stem cell graft. All receptors come from a human donor who donated a stem cell graft to a child with combined immunodeficiency.

The CDR3 sequence: CASNPSSYNEQFF. Written as DNA, the CDR3 is TGTGCCAGCAACCCCAGCTCCTACAATGAGCAGTTCTTC. This sequence joins TRBV28 and TRBJ2-1; D ambiguous. The CDR3 runs to 13 residues. Trimming stripped 7 bases from V and 0 bases from J, with 7 bases between. Germline V gene sequence: CDR1 MDHEN, CDR2 SYDVKM.

This clonotype was counted many times. The V and J genes are TRBV28 and TRBJ2-3; 7 bases match TRBD1. CDR1 MDHEN and CDR2 SYDVKM come from the germline V gene. V trimming: 6 bases; J trimming: 4 bases; junction bases outside the gene matches: 7. The CDR3 extends over 14 amino acids. Here the CDR3 reads CASSREGTADTQYF. The CDR3 DNA sequence: TGTGCCAGCAGCCGGGAAGGGACAGCAGATACGCAGTATTTT. Variable domain in full (rest from reference TRBV28 and TRBJ2-3): DVKVTQSSRYLVKRTGEKVFLECVQDMDHENMFWYRQDPGLGLRLIYFSYDVKMKEKGDIPEGYSVSREKKERFSLILESASTNQTSMYLCASSREGTADTQYFGPGTRLTVL.

In its sample, this clonotype was seen many times. This chain links TRBV5-6 with TRBJ1-1; D gene uncertain. The CDR3 totals 13 residues. Trimming left V 0 bases short and J 1 base short, with 4 bases between. Germline V gene lookup returns CDR1 SGHDT and CDR2 YYEEEE. Written as DNA, the CDR3 is TGTGCCAGCAGCTTGGTGAGGAACACTGAAGCTTTCTTT. Its translation: CASSLVRNTEAFF.

In its sample, this clonotype was seen a few times. The chain combines TRBV4-1 with TRBJ2-7, with 9 bases fitting TRBD2. CDR1 MGHRA and CDR2 YSYEKL come from the germline V gene. The CDR3 runs 17 residues. V lost 3 bases to trimming and J lost 2 bases; unmatched junction nucleotides: 11. The CDR3 sequence is CASSHLPSAGGTYEQYF. CDR3 bases: TGCGCCAGCAGCCACCTTCCTTCAGCGGGGGGAACCTACGAGCAGTACTTC.

This clonotype has just a few counts. This sequence joins TRBV5-1 and TRBJ2-5, with a weak D call TRBD1 (6 bases). V was clipped by 4 bases and J by 1 base, with 11 bases between them. The germline V gene encodes CDR1 SGHRS and CDR2 YFSETQ. The CDR3 spans 14 residues. The CDR3 coding sequence is TGCGCCAGCAGCCCGGGACAAGCCCAAGAGACCCAGTACTTC. It codes for CASSPGQAQETQYF.

This clonotype occurred a few times. The chain couples TRBV29-1 to TRBJ1-4, with D possibly matching TRBD1 (6 bases). This CDR3 spans 15 amino acids. Germline assignment: CDR1 SQVTM and CDR2 ANQGSEA. V was cut by 1 base and J by 3 bases, with 12 bases left in between. The CDR3 region has the DNA TGCAGCGTTGAAGTTAGCGGACAGTCTAATGAAAAACTGTTTTTT. It yields the protein CSVEVSGQSNEKLFF.

The chain couples TRBV29-1 to TRBJ2-7; no clear D gene. Trimming took off 5 bases at V and 2 bases at J, with 10 bases between the two ends. Germline V gives CDR1 SQVTM, CDR2 ANQGSEA. The CDR3 has 12 amino acids. This CDR3 is CSVLDGAYEQYF. The CDR3 nucleotides read TGCAGCGTTCTGGACGGAGCCTACGAGCAGTACTTC.

In this sample, this clonotype turned up many times. The chain carries TRBV7-2 and TRBJ2-7; the match to TRBD2 covers 7 bases. Unmatched junction bases numbered 8, after V lost 2 bases and J lost 4 bases. The CDR3 contains 15 residues. Germline CDR1 SGHTA, CDR2 FQGNSA. The CDR3: CASSLYAGDSYEQYF. The CDR3, as DNA: TGTGCCAGCAGCTTATATGCGGGAGACTCTTACGAGCAGTACTTC.

This rearrangement joins TRBV12-3 or TRBV12-4 to TRBJ1-1; D might be TRBD1 (5 bases). This CDR3 contains 14 residues. The germline V and J ends were trimmed by 11 bases and 0 bases, with 16 bases remaining between them. CDR3 residues: CALRNGRVNTEAFF. The CDR3 DNA sequence: TGTGCCCTACGAAATGGCAGGGTGAACACTGAAGCTTTCTTT.

This clonotype was detected a few times. The genes are TRBV15 and TRBJ2-2; D possibly corresponds to TRBD2 (6 bases). The CDR3 is 17 residues long. Per the germline V gene, CDR1 is LNHNV and CDR2 is YYDKDF (reference sequence). Trimming left V 0 bases short and J 0 bases short, with 11 bases between. In DNA, the CDR3 is TGTGCCACCAGCAGAGATGGGCCGGGGGCGAACACCGGGGAGCTGTTTTTT. This codes for CATSRDGPGANTGELFF.

V gene TRBV6-2 or TRBV6-3 combines with J gene TRBJ2-3, with D perhaps being TRBD1 or TRBD2 (5 bases each). The V end was cut by 8 bases, the J end by 2 bases, with 8 bases between. CDR3 length: 12 residues. Germline V gene sequence: CDR1 MNHEY, CDR2 SVGEGT. The CDR3 loop reads CASWDLTDTQYF. CDR3 DNA sequence: TGTGCCAGCTGGGACCTCACAGATACGCAGTATTTT.

There are a few counts of this clonotype. V and J are TRBV10-3 and TRBJ2-3; tentatively, D is TRBD2 (6 bases). This CDR3 comprises 17 residues. CDR1 and CDR2 (germline): ENHRY, SYGVKD. The germline V and J ends were trimmed by 0 bases and 3 bases, with 16 bases remaining between them. CDR3 sequence (DNA): TGTGCCATCAGTGAGTCGGAGTTCGGGGGTGAGACAGATACGCAGTATTTT. This codes for CAISESEFGGETDTQYF.

This clonotype was seen ten or more times. The rearrangement uses TRBV7-7 and TRBJ2-3; a weak D match, TRBD2 (6 bases). This CDR3 is built from 15 residues. Trimming took 2 bases from V and 4 from J, leaving 13 bases between them. CDR1 is SSHAT and CDR2 is FNYEAQ in the germline V gene (reference sequence). The CDR3 loop is CASSLTAGPPDTQYF. As DNA, the CDR3 is TGTGCCAGCAGCTTAACAGCGGGTCCTCCAGATACGCAGTATTTT. Variable domain in full (rest from reference TRBV7-7 and TRBJ2-3): GAGVSQSPRYKVTKRGQDVTLRCDPISSHATLYWYQQALGQGPEFLTYFNYEAQPDKSGLPSDRFSAERPEGSISTLTIQRTEQRDSAMYRCASSLTAGPPDTQYFGPGTRLTVL.

Ten or more counts support this clonotype. The chain uses TRBV15 and TRBJ2-2; 10 bases line up with TRBD2. V lost 4 bases and J lost 5; bases outside the gene matches: 1. In germline, CDR1 is LNHNV, CDR2 YYDKDF (reference sequence). This CDR3 region has 14 residues. CDR3 DNA sequence: TGTGCCACCAGCACTAGCGGGAGTACCGGGGAGCTGTTTTTT. It translates to CATSTSGSTGELFF.

The table lists this clonotype with many counts. V and J are TRBV12-3 or TRBV12-4 and TRBJ2-2, with unresolved D. This CDR3 is built from 14 residues. Trimming shortened V by 1 base and J by 4 bases, and 7 bases separated the two germline ends. CDR3 DNA: TGTGCCAGCAGTTTAGAAAGTAGCACCGGGGAGCTGTTTTTT. This sequence encodes CASSLESSTGELFF.

The CDR3 bases are TGTGCCAGCAGTTACTCGACGAGGTCGGAGGGCACAGATACGCAGTATTTT. Its protein product is CASSYSTRSEGTDTQYF. The rearrangement uses TRBV6-2 or TRBV6-3 and TRBJ2-3, with D tentatively TRBD2 (5 bases). The length of the CDR3 is 17 residues. V lost 0 bases, J lost 1 base, and 14 bases lay in between. Germline V CDR1 and CDR2: MNHEY, SVGEGT.

This clonotype was detected ten times or more. The chain has TRBV20-1 and TRBJ2-7, with TRBD1 as a possible D gene (6 bases). Germline V CDR1 and CDR2: DFQATT, SNEGSKA (reference sequence). This CDR3 has 14 residues. Trimming stripped 5 bases from V and 1 base from J, with 15 bases between. The CDR3 DNA reads TGCAGTGCTCGCGCTTTAGGGGGTTCCTACGAGCAGTACTTC. This sequence encodes CSARALGGSYEQYF.

The rearrangement joins TRBV7-2 to TRBJ2-1; 10 nucleotides align to TRBD1. This CDR3 is 14 amino acids long. Germline CDR1 and CDR2: SGHTA and FQGNSA. V lost 4 bases to trimming and J lost 6 bases; unmatched junction nucleotides: 3. The CDR3 coding sequence is TGTGCCAGCAGCTACCGGACAGGGGGCAATGAGCAGTTCTTC. The encoded protein is CASSYRTGGNEQFF.

This clonotype was seen a few times. The rearrangement links TRBV29-1 to TRBJ2-5; D uncertain. Germline CDR1 is SQVTM and CDR2 is ANQGSEA. This CDR3 has 12 amino acids. Trimming removed 3 bases at V and 5 bases at J, with 10 bases between. The CDR3 sequence is CSVDRTGETQYF. CDR3 bases: TGCAGCGTTGACCGCACCGGCGAGACCCAGTACTTC.

The rearrangement joins TRBV12-3 or TRBV12-4 to TRBJ2-3; 12 bases map to TRBD2. V shed 7 bases and J 9 bases; nucleotides not matched to a gene: 14. This CDR3 is built from 16 residues. DNA for the CDR3: TGTGCCAGCAATACAAAGACTAGCGGGGGTATATACACGCAGTATTTT. Amino acids: CASNTKTSGGIYTQYF.

This chain links TRBV12-3 or TRBV12-4 with TRBJ2-7; D remains unclear. The length of the CDR3 is 15 residues. V lost 6 bases, J lost 2 bases, and 17 bases lay in between. The CDR3: CASSSPPTSTYEQYF. The DNA for the CDR3 is TGTGCCAGCAGCAGTCCCCCGACCTCAACCTACGAGCAGTACTTC.

This clonotype was seen a few times. V usage is TRBV7-9 and J usage is TRBJ1-6, with D possibly TRBD1 on 6 matching bases. This CDR3 comprises 16 residues. Germline CDR1 SEHNR, CDR2 FQNEAQ (reference sequence). V lost 4 bases and J 9 bases, leaving 19 bases between the germline ends. The chain's CDR3 is CASSYAGGREISPLHF. In nucleotides, the CDR3 is TGTGCCAGCAGCTACGCGGGGGGCCGGGAGATTTCACCCCTCCACTTT.

This clonotype was detected ten times or more. The chain uses TRBV6-5 and TRBJ2-1, with 8 positions matching TRBD2. V dropped 10 bases and J dropped 0; count of bases not matched to a gene: 29. This CDR3 is built from 22 residues. Germline V CDR1 and CDR2: MNHEY, SVGAGI. CDR3 in amino acids: CANSTHSTSGLRKTSSYNEQFF. CDR3 bases: TGTGCCAACTCCACCCATAGTACTAGCGGTCTACGTAAAACGAGCTCCTACAATGAGCAGTTCTTC.